This T cell receptor beta chain was recorded in a study of control samples from healthy donors and cancer patients. Trimming left V 0 bases short and J 5 bases short, with 7 bases between. The CDR3 is 14 residues long. Germline-derived CDR1 and CDR2 are KGHSH and LQKENI. Method: immunoSEQ multiplex PCR; TCRdb's copy keeps in-frame clones and lacks some. The sample has 90,000 to 100,000 clones, roughly four fifths seen once; the top ten hold 1.5% to 2%. Sequencing was carried out using blood. The TCR sequence derives from a man in his sixties in good health. The V and J genes are TRBV18 and TRBJ2-2; no reliable D call. Here the CDR3 DNA reads TGTGCCAGCTCACCACCGCTTACAACCGGGGAGCTGTTTTTT. As protein: CASSPPLTTGELFF.